The 27 T cell receptor beta chains below come from one sample, sequenced in a study of blood T cell repertoires in COVID-19. This table comes from immunoSEQ multiplex PCR, and its TCRdb copy is limited to in-frame clones, with some not included. The sample consists of 200,000 to 300,000 clones, roughly 88% of them appearing once. Input material: peripheral blood. The receptors derive from a man aged 40-50 years with acute or convalescent COVID-19.

This chain uses TRBV15 with TRBJ1-3; D ambiguous. V lost 8 bases to trimming and J lost 2 bases, with 13 bases between them. CDR3 size: 14 residues. CDR1 and CDR2 from the germline V gene are LNHNV and YYDKDF (reference sequence). CDR3 nucleotide sequence: TGTGCCACCGCGGCTTCTTTCGCTGGAAACACCATATATTTT. Its protein product is CATAASFAGNTIYF.

This clone was seen only once. The chain joins TRBV6-5 to TRBJ1-1, with D possibly matching TRBD1 (6 bases). The CDR3 has 13 amino acids. CDR1 MNHEY and CDR2 SVGAGI come from the germline V gene. Trimming took 6 bases from V and 0 from J, leaving 8 bases between them. The DNA of the CDR3 is TGTGCCAGCAGAGGACAGCTGAACACTGAAGCTTTCTTT. Protein: CASRGQLNTEAFF.

The CDR3 here is CASTKQGTGQEETQYF. CDR3 bases: TGTGCCAGCACCAAACAGGGTACGGGACAAGAAGAGACCCAGTACTTC. The chain employs TRBV3-1 (or the pseudogene TRBV3-2) and TRBJ2-5; possibly TRBD1 for D (6 bases). Trimming left V 7 bases short and J 3 bases short, with 21 bases between. The germline gives CDR1 LGHDT, CDR2 YNNKEL (reference sequence). This CDR3 has 16 amino acids.

The chain recombines TRBV20-1 with TRBJ1-3; the match to TRBD1 covers 9 bases. Trimming at V came to 3 bases and at J to 3 bases, leaving 9 bases not matched to a gene. Germline V gives CDR1 DFQATT, CDR2 SNEGSKA (reference sequence). CDR3 length equals 16 residues. The CDR3 sequence: CSASDRGFLVGNTIYF. The DNA of the CDR3 is TGCAGTGCTAGTGACAGGGGGTTTTTGGTTGGAAACACCATATATTTT.

This chain joins TRBV18 and TRBJ1-1, with a tentative D call TRBD1 (5 bases). Trimming took 6 bases from V and 7 from J, leaving 18 bases between them. Germline values: CDR1 KGHSH, CDR2 LQKENI. The CDR3 is made up of 14 amino acids. CDR3 residues: CASSPPGGVLEAFF. The CDR3 DNA reads as TGTGCCAGCTCCCCTCCGGGGGGAGTACTTGAAGCTTTCTTT.

The J gene is TRBJ2-1, the V gene TRBV11-2; 11 nucleotides match TRBD2. CDR3 length equals 15 residues. CDR1 SGHAT and CDR2 FQNNGV come from the germline V gene. Germline trimming cut 7 bases from V and 10 bases from J; bases unmatched to any gene: 12. Here the CDR3 reads CASTQDLASGREQFF. As DNA, the CDR3 is TGTGCCAGCACCCAAGACCTGGCTAGCGGGAGGGAGCAGTTCTTC.

The chain uses TRBV2 and TRBJ2-2, with D possibly being TRBD1 (5 bases). This CDR3 has 14 residues. Germline assignment: CDR1 SNHLY and CDR2 FYNNEI. Trimming pared 2 bases from V and 6 bases from J, leaving 10 bases between. CDR3 coding DNA: TGTGCCAGCAGTGAACTCTTAGGGGCCGGGGAGCTGTTTTTT. Translating it yields CASSELLGAGELFF.

DNA for the CDR3: TGTGCCAGCAGGATCCGGGAAATGGGCGAAAATCAGCCCCAGCATTTT. Translating gives CASRIREMGENQPQHF. The V and J genes are TRBV28 and TRBJ1-5; D ambiguous. Germline V CDR1 and CDR2: MDHEN, SYDVKM. The V and J ends lost 6 bases and 4 bases respectively, with 19 bases between them. This CDR3 has 16 residues.

This chain joins TRBV3-1 (or the pseudogene TRBV3-2) and TRBJ2-3; D is uncertain. The CDR3 has 19 residues. V shed 1 base and J shed 0 bases, with 20 bases lying between them. From germline, CDR1 is LGHDT and CDR2 YNNKEL (reference sequence). This CDR3 is CASSQVWVDFGTSTDTQYF. In nucleotides, the CDR3 is TGTGCCAGCAGCCAAGTGTGGGTAGACTTCGGAACTAGCACAGATACGCAGTATTTT.

The chain couples TRBV2 to TRBJ1-2, with 7 positions matching TRBD1. The CDR3 is made up of 13 amino acids. The germline gives CDR1 SNHLY, CDR2 FYNNEI. The junction had 11 bases not matched to a gene; V was cut back by 10 bases and J by 6 bases. As DNA, the CDR3 is TGTGCCACGAGGAAGGGGCAGGGGGATGGCTACACCTTC. Amino acids: CATRKGQGDGYTF.

This chain joins TRBV29-1 and TRBJ1-3, with a tentative D call TRBD1 (6 bases). The CDR3 runs 17 residues. Trimming pared 1 base from V and 0 bases from J, leaving 16 bases between. CDR1 is SQVTM and CDR2 is ANQGSEA in the germline V gene. For the CDR3, the DNA is TGCAGCGTTGAAGGGGAGAGACAGGCTGTCTCTGGAAACACCATATATTTT. Protein product: CSVEGERQAVSGNTIYF.

This clone has only a few counts. V gene TRBV5-4 combines with J gene TRBJ2-2; 7 bases fit TRBD1. Unmatched junction bases numbered 8, after V lost 5 bases and J lost 7 bases. The CDR3 consists of 14 residues. CDR1 is SGHNT and CDR2 is YYREEE in the germline V gene (reference sequence). The CDR3 DNA reads TGTGCCAGCAGACCGGGACAGTTTTTCGGGGAGCTGTTTTTT. As protein: CASRPGQFFGELFF. Supplemented by reference TRBV5-4 and TRBJ2-2, the full variable domain reads ETGVTQSPTHLIKTRGQQVTLRCSSQSGHNTVSWYQQALGQGPQFIFQYYREEENGRGNFPPRFSGLQFPNYSSELNVNALELDDSALYLCASRPGQFFGELFFGEGSRLTVL.

CDR3 coding DNA: TGTGCCAGCAGCTGGGGGGACAGGCTCTCTGGAAACACCATATATTTT. As protein: CASSWGDRLSGNTIYF. V usage is TRBV7-2 and J usage is TRBJ1-3; 8 bases match TRBD1. V shed 4 bases and J 0 bases; nucleotides not matched to a gene: 5. The V gene's germline CDR1 is SGHTA and CDR2 FQGNSA. The CDR3 covers 16 residues.

This chain links TRBV27 with TRBJ1-1, with 10 bases lining up with TRBD1. The length of the CDR3 is 15 residues. CDR1 MNHEY and CDR2 SMNVEV come from the germline V gene (reference sequence). The trim removed 6 bases at V and 5 bases at J, leaving 9 bases unmatched. CDR3 sequence (DNA): TGTGCCAGCAGCGGACAGGGGGTGAGGGGGACTGAAGCTTTCTTT. Protein sequence: CASSGQGVRGTEAFF.

The rearrangement uses TRBV7-2 and TRBJ1-6; 9 nucleotides agree with TRBD1. The CDR3 totals 15 residues. V lost 8 bases to trimming and J lost 5 bases; unmatched junction nucleotides: 7. Looked up from germline, CDR1 is SGHTA and CDR2 is FQGNSA. As DNA, the CDR3 is TGTGCCAGCGTGGCTACAGGGGGCAATAATTCACCCCTCCACTTT. This sequence encodes CASVATGGNNSPLHF.

The rearrangement joins TRBV30 to TRBJ2-1, with TRBD2 identical over 11 bases. Trimming took 3 bases from V and 6 from J; bases not matched to a gene: 7. This CDR3 has 15 residues. Germline V lookup: CDR1 GTSNPN, CDR2 SVGIG (reference sequence). The CDR3 DNA reads as TGTGCCTGGAGCCCTCCTAGCGGGAGGTTCAATGAGCAGTTCTTC. It yields the protein CAWSPPSGRFNEQFF.

This CDR3 is CASSIRQQNTEAFF. For the CDR3, the DNA is TGTGCCAGTAGTATACGACAACAGAACACTGAAGCTTTCTTT. The chain joins TRBV19 to TRBJ1-1; D ambiguous. The V gene lost 2 bases and the J gene lost 1 base, with 8 bases spanning the gap. The CDR3 length is 14 residues. The germline V gene encodes CDR1 LNHDA and CDR2 SQIVND (reference sequence). The full variable domain, rest sourced from reference TRBV19 and TRBJ1-1, is DGGITQSPKYLFRKEGQNVTLSCEQNLNHDAMYWYRQDPGQGLRLIYYSQIVNDFQKGDIAEGYSVSREKKESFPLTVTSAQKNPTAFYLCASSIRQQNTEAFFGQGTRLTVV.

CDR3 DNA sequence: TGTGCCAGCAGCTACGGTACAGGGTCTGGCTACACCTTC. It specifies CASSYGTGSGYTF. The chain combines TRBV5-6 with TRBJ1-2; possible D gene TRBD1, 6 bases. CDR1 SGHDT and CDR2 YYEEEE come from the germline V gene. Trimming removed 3 bases from V and 7 bases from J, with 13 bases in between. This CDR3 is 13 amino acids long.

The chain links TRBV11-2 to TRBJ2-1, with D possibly TRBD2 on 6 matching bases. The V end was cut by 2 bases, the J end by 12 bases, with 23 bases between. Germline-derived CDR1 and CDR2 are SGHAT and FQNNGV. The CDR3 contains 16 residues. In DNA, the CDR3 is TGTGCCAGCAGCTTAACAGCGGGTGGCTATACAATGGTGCAGTTCTTC. This translates into CASSLTAGGYTMVQFF.

The V call is TRBV6-2 or TRBV6-3, the J call TRBJ2-2; tentative D call: TRBD2 (5 bases). CDR1 is MNHEY, CDR2 SVGEGT, per germline. V lost 2 bases and J lost 3, with 10 bases in between. The CDR3 is made up of 15 amino acids. CDR3 in DNA: TGTGCCAGCAGTTACCGGACTGGCTACACCGGGGAGCTGTTTTTT. Translation gives CASSYRTGYTGELFF.

The chain links TRBV14 to TRBJ2-7; D might be TRBD2 (6 bases). CDR1 is SGHDN, CDR2 FVKESK, per germline. There are 15 residues in the CDR3. The ends were cut back, 1 base at V and 2 bases at J, with 12 bases in the middle. Written as DNA, the CDR3 is TGTGCCAGCAGCCAAGTAGGCGGGGTAACCTACGAGCAGTACTTC. Its translation: CASSQVGGVTYEQYF.

This chain uses TRBV4-3 with TRBJ2-1; possible D gene TRBD2, 6 bases. V lost 3 bases to trimming and J lost 1 base, with 7 bases between them. The germline CDR1 and CDR2 sequences are LGHNA and YSLEER. The CDR3 contains 14 residues. The CDR3 region has the DNA TGCGCCAGCAGCCAGGGACTGTCCTACAATGAGCAGTTCTTC. It codes for CASSQGLSYNEQFF.

This clone was observed once. The CDR3 is CASSLSGRATDTQYF. The DNA for the CDR3 is TGTGCCAGCAGCTTAAGCGGGAGGGCCACAGATACGCAGTATTTT. The chain is built from TRBV5-6 and TRBJ2-3; 10 bases map to TRBD2. CDR1 SGHDT and CDR2 YYEEEE come from the germline V gene. The junction had 2 bases not matched to a gene; V was cut back by 2 bases and J by 2 bases. The CDR3 consists of 15 residues. The full variable domain, with the rest looked up from reference TRBV5-6 and TRBJ2-3, is DAGVTQSPTHLIKTRGQQVTLRCSPKSGHDTVSWYQQALGQGPQFIFQYYEEEERQRGNFPDRFSGHQFPNYSSELNVNALLLGDSALYLCASSLSGRATDTQYFGPGTRLTVL.

This chain uses TRBV21-1 with TRBJ2-3; the table's TRBD1 call for D was not verified on the DNA. TRBV21-1 is a recognized pseudogene. The CDR3 is made up of 16 amino acids. The CDR3 loop is CASSKEGQGDGDTQYF. The CDR3 DNA reads TGTGCCAGCAGCAAAGAGGGACAGGGCGATGGAGATACGCAGTATTTT.

The chain combines TRBV4-1 with TRBJ2-5; 12 positions agree with TRBD2. Looked up from germline, CDR1 is MGHRA and CDR2 is YSYEKL. The CDR3 is 16 amino acids. The V and J ends lost 4 bases and 5 bases, in that order; junction bases with no gene match: 8. The CDR3 spells CASSPRLAGDPETQYF. In DNA, the CDR3 is TGCGCCAGCAGCCCGAGACTAGCGGGAGACCCGGAGACCCAGTACTTC.

The chain carries TRBV6-5 and TRBJ1-4; 7 bases are a match to TRBD1. J lost 3 bases, V lost 5 bases, and 3 bases had no gene match. The V gene's germline CDR1 is MNHEY and CDR2 SVGAGI. The CDR3 has 14 residues. The CDR3 sequence: CASSTGASNEKLFF. The CDR3 nucleotides are TGTGCCAGCAGTACAGGGGCGTCTAATGAAAAACTGTTTTTT.

This chain connects TRBV5-8 to TRBJ1-5, with D unclear. The V gene's germline CDR1 is SGHTS and CDR2 YDEGEE. The CDR3 runs to 12 residues. Trimming shortened V by 5 bases and J by 7 bases, and 10 bases separated the two germline ends. CDR3 coding DNA: TGTGCCAGCAGTTTCGTCGGGCAGCCCCAGCATTTT. This codes for CASSFVGQPQHF.